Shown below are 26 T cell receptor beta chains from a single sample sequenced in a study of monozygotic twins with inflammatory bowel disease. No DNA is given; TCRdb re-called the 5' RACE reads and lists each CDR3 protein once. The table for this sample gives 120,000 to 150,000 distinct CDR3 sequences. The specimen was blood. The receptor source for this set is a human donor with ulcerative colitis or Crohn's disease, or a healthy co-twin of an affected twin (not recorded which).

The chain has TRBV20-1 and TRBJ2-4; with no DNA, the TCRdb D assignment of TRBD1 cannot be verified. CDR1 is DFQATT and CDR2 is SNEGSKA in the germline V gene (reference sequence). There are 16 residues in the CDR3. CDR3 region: CSARGGDKIAKNIQYF.

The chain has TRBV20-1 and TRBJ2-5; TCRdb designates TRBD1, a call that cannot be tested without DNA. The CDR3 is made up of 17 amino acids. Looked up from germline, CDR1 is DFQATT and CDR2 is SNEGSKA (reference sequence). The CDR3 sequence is CSARAQWITGVGETQYF.

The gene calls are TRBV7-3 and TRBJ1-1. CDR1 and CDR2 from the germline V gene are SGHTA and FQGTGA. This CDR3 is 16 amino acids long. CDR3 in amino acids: CASSLNSFASDTEAFF. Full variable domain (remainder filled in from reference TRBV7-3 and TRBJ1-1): GAGVSQTPSNKVTEKGKYVELRCDPISGHTALYWYRQSLGQGPEFLIYFQGTGAADDSGLPNDRFFAVRPEGSVSTLKIQRTERGDSAVYLCASSLNSFASDTEAFFGQGTRLTVV.

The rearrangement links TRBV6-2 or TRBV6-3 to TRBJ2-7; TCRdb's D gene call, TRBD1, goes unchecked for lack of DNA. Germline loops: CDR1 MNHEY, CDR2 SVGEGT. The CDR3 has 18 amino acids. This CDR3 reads CASSYTLLDRSLSYEQYF.

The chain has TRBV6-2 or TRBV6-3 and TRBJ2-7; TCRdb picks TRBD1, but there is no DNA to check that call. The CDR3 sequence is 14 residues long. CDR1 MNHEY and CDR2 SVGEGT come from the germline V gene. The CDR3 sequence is CASSTRGFSYEQYF.

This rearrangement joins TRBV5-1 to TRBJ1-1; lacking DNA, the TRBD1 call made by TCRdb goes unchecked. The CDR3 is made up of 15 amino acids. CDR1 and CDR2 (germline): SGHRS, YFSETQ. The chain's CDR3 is CASSLTLGLNTEAFF.

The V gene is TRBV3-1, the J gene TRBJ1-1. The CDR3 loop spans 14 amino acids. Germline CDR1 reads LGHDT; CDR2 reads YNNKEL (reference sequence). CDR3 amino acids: CASSQVGTNTEAFF.

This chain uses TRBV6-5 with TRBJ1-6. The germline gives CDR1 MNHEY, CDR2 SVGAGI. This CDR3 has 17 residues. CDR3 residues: CASSSLAGGEYNSPLHF.

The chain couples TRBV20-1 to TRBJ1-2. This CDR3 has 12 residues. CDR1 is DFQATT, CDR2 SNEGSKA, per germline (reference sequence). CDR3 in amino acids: CSAVSSGYGYTF.

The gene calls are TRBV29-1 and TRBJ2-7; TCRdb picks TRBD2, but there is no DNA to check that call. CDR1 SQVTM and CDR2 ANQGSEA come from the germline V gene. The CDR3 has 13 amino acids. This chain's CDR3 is CSVEGGRAGEQYF.

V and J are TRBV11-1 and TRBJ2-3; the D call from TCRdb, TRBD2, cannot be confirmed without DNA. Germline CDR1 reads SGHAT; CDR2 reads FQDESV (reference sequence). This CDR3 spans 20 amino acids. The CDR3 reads CASSFLPTSGGPSSTDTQYF.

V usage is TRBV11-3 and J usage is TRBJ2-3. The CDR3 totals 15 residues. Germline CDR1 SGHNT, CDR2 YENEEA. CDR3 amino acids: CASSLGIGLAKTQYF.

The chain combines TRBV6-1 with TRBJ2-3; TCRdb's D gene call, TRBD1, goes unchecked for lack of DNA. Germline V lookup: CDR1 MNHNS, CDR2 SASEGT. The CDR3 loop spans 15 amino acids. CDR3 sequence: CASSPAQGLSDTQYF.

Here the CDR3 reads CASSLAGPSYEQYF. V usage is TRBV7-9 and J usage is TRBJ2-7; the TRBD2 assignment by TCRdb is unverifiable without DNA. The V gene's germline CDR1 is SEHNR and CDR2 FQNEAQ (reference sequence). The CDR3 runs 14 residues.

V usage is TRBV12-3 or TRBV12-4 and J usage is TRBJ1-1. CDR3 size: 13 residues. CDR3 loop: CASRIQVNTEAFF.

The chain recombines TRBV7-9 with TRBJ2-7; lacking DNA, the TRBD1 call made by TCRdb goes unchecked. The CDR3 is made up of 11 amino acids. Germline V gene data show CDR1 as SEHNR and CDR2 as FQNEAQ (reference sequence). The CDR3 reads CATVRVYEQYF.

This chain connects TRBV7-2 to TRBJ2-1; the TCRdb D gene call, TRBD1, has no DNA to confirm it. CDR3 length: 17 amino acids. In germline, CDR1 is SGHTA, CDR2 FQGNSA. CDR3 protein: CASSLTWDRYSYNEQFF.

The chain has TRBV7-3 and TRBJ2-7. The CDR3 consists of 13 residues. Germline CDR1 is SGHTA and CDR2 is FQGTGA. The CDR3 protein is CASSFTGSNEQYF.

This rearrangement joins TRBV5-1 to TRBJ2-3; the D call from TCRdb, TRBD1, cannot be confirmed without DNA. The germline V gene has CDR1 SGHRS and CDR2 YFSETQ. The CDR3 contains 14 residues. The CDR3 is CASSFGQGTDTQYF.

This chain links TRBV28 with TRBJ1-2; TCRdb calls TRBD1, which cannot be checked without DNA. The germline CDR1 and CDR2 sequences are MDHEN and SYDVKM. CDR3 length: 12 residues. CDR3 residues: CASSFTREGYTF.

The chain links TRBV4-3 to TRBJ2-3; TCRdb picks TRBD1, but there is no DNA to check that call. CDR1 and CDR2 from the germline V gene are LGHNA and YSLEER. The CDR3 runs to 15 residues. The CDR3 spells CASSQDWAGTDTQYF.

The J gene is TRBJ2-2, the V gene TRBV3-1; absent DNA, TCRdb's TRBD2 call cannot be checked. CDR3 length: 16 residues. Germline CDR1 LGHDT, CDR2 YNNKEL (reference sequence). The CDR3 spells CASSLSGGANTGELFF.

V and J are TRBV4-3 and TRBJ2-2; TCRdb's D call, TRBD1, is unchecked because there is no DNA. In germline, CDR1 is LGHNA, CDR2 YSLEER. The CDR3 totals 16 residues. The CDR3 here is CASSQEGGYNTGELFF.

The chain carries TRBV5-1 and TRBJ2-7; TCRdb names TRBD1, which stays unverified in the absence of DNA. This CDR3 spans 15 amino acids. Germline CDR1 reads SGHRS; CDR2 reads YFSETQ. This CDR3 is CASRDGTGAGYEQYF.

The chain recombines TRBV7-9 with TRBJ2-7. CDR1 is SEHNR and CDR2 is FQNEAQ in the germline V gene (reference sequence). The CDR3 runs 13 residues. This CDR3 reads CASSSGTYYEQYF. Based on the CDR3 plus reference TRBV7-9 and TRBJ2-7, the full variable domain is DTGVSQNPRHKITKRGQNVTFRCDPISEHNRLYWYRQTLGQGPEFLTYFQNEAQLEKSRLLSDRFSAERPKGSFSTLEIQRTEQGDSAMYLCASSSGTYYEQYFGPGTRLTVT.

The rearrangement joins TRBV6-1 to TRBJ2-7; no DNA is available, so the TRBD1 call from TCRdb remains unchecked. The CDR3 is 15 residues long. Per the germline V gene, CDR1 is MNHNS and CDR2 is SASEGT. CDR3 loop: CASKPGGGRYYEQYF.